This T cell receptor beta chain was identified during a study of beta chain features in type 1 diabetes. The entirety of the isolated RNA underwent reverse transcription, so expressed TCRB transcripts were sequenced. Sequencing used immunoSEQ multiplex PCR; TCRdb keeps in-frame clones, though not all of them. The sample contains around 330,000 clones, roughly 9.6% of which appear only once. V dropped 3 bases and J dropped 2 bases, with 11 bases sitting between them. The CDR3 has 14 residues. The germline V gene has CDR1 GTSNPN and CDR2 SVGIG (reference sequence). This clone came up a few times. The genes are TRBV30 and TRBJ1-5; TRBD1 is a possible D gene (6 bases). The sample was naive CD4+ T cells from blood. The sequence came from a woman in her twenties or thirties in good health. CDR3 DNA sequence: TGTGCCTGGAGGGTAGGGGGAGGCAATCAGCCCCAGCATTTT. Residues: CAWRVGGGNQPQHF.